The subject of this entry is one T cell receptor beta chain. Its antigen is unknown. The CDR3 runs to 12 residues. V gave up 8 bases and J gave up 4 bases, with 12 bases separating them. Germline CDR1 and CDR2: MNHEY and SVGAGI. This entry comes from a study of T cell responses to AZD1222 COVID-19 vaccine. At the level of the study: Second doses at about 4 or about 12 weeks were pooled. Findings of the study overall: Researchers took repertoire samples only after the peak T cell response had come. Donor demographics were predominantly white British with a female majority; clonal diversity may be underestimated.

TCRdb's copy holds only in-frame clones and misses some; the assay was immunoSEQ multiplex PCR. The table includes about 120,000 clones, approximately 85% detected once. This clonotype was obtained from an adult in good health. V usage is TRBV6-5 and J usage is TRBJ2-7; D may correspond to TRBD1 or TRBD2 (5 bases each). The sample was peripheral blood, taken on day 0 of AZD1222 vaccination. CDR3 nucleotides: TGTGCCAGCTCGGGACCGAGATACGAGCAGTACTTC. The encoded protein is CASSGPRYEQYF.